This passage covers 21 T cell receptor beta chains from one sample sequenced in a study of T-cell reconstitution after alpha-beta-depleted transplantation in children. TCRbeta library construction was performed incorporating unique molecular identifiers. TCRdb re-called the PCR reads with MiXCR, one entry per CDR3 protein. The sample has fewer than 350,000 distinct CDR3 sequences, 10% seen once. Sequences were derived from PBMCs, sampled before TCRalphabeta/CD19-depleted stem cell transplant. These TCRs come from a boy less than two years old with acute myeloid leukemia, due to receive a stem cell transplant.

The CDR3 DNA reads TGTGCCAGCAGCTTCAATCCGATGGCAGTGGAGCAGTTCTTC. Encoded protein: CASSFNPMAVEQFF. The genes are TRBV5-6 and TRBJ2-1, with D uncertain. Per germline, CDR1 SGHDT and CDR2 YYEEEE. V gave up 2 bases and J gave up 10 bases, with 16 bases separating them. The CDR3 loop spans 14 amino acids.

This clonotype was counted ten times or more. In nucleotides, the CDR3 is TGCAGTGTCCGGCGCCGGGAGCAGTTCTTC. Its protein product is CSVRRREQFF. The genes are TRBV20-1 and TRBJ2-1; D gene ambiguous. This CDR3 comprises 10 residues. Trimming took off 7 bases at V and 10 bases at J, with 11 bases between the two ends. CDR1 is DFQATT, CDR2 SNEGSKA, per germline (reference sequence).

At least ten counts were recorded for this clonotype. The chain is built from TRBV7-2 and TRBJ2-1, with TRBD2 identical over 8 bases. This CDR3 contains 13 residues. The germline V gene has CDR1 SGHTA and CDR2 FQGNSA. V dropped 3 bases and J dropped 6; count of bases not matched to a gene: 1. CDR3 DNA sequence: TGTGCCAGCAGCTTGCGGGAGGTCAATGAGCAGTTCTTC. Amino acids: CASSLREVNEQFF.

Only a few counts were recorded for this clonotype. This chain uses TRBV11-2 with TRBJ2-3, with 8 bases fitting TRBD2. The J segment lost 3 bases and the V segment lost 0 bases, leaving 17 bases of the junction unmatched. Germline V lookup: CDR1 SGHAT, CDR2 FQNNGV. CDR3 length: 20 amino acids. The CDR3 bases are TGTGCCAGCAGCTTAGATCGGGGGCTGAACGGGGGGGCCCGAACAGATACGCAGTATTTT. This encodes CASSLDRGLNGGARTDTQYF.

This clonotype was detected ten times or more. The chain is built from TRBV25-1 and TRBJ2-3, with 9 bases identical to TRBD2. This CDR3 has 15 amino acids. From germline, CDR1 is MGHDK and CDR2 SYGVNS. J gave up 3 bases and V 4 bases, and 5 bases lay outside the gene matches. CDR3 region: CASSGAGGLTDTQYF. The CDR3 coding sequence is TGTGCCAGCAGTGGCGCGGGGGGGTTGACAGATACGCAGTATTTT.

In this sample, this clonotype turned up a few times. V is TRBV20-1 and J is TRBJ2-1; TRBD1 is a possible D gene (6 bases). Deletions cut 0 bases from V and 0 bases from J, with 12 bases between. Germline assignment: CDR1 DFQATT and CDR2 SNEGSKA (reference sequence). There are 16 residues in the CDR3. CDR3 sequence reads: CSARDFTGSSYNEQFF. The CDR3 coding sequence is TGCAGTGCTAGAGATTTCACAGGGAGCTCCTACAATGAGCAGTTCTTC.

This sequence joins TRBV28 and TRBJ2-7, with D uncertain. This CDR3 is 14 amino acids long. The germline CDR1 and CDR2 sequences are MDHEN and SYDVKM. The V end lost 5 bases, the J end lost 2 bases, and 13 bases lay between the germline ends. CDR3 region: CASSLPGGAYEQYF. The CDR3 DNA reads as TGTGCCAGCAGTCTCCCTGGCGGAGCCTACGAGCAGTACTTC.

About this clonotype itself: A much larger clone differs by one base, so this may be a read error. The V call is TRBV4-2, the J call TRBJ2-1; no clear D gene. CDR1 is LGHNA, CDR2 YNFKEQ, per germline. The CDR3 is 11 residues long. The CDR3 loop is CASGQFNEQFF. Here the CDR3 DNA reads TGTGCCAGCGGCCAATTCAATGAGCAGTTCTTC.

This clonotype has ten or more counts. The rearrangement uses TRBV20-1 and TRBJ2-5, with 11 bases lining up with TRBD2. The CDR3 is made up of 17 amino acids. With V trimmed by 3 bases and J by 5 bases, 14 bases remained unmatched. The germline CDR1 and CDR2 sequences are DFQATT and SNEGSKA (reference sequence). The CDR3 sequence is CSASEGGLADYGETQYF. The CDR3 DNA follows: TGCAGTGCTAGCGAAGGGGGACTAGCGGATTACGGGGAGACCCAGTACTTC.

This clonotype has a count of ten or more. The rearrangement joins TRBV5-1 to TRBJ2-5; D is undetermined. CDR3 length: 15 residues. The germline V gene encodes CDR1 SGHRS and CDR2 YFSETQ. Trimming removed 0 bases at V and 4 bases at J, with 13 bases between. The CDR3 spells CASSLAPEMPETQYF. CDR3 in DNA: TGCGCCAGCAGCTTGGCTCCCGAGATGCCAGAGACCCAGTACTTC.

The CDR3 sequence is CASSLPPGLAGNEQFF. The DNA for the CDR3 is TGTGCCAGCAGCTTGCCACCAGGACTAGCTGGCAATGAGCAGTTCTTC. V is TRBV5-4 and J is TRBJ2-1, with 8 bases identical to TRBD2. Germline loops: CDR1 SGHNT, CDR2 YYREEE (reference sequence). CDR3 length equals 16 residues. With 1 base clipped from V and 6 bases from J, the junction kept 9 bases outside the gene matches.

This clonotype was picked up many times. The chain has TRBV20-1 and TRBJ2-3, with TRBD2 matching over 7 bases. CDR1 and CDR2 from the germline V gene are DFQATT and SNEGSKA (reference sequence). Trimming cost V 6 bases and J 2 bases; bases outside gene matches: 8. This CDR3 contains 14 residues. This CDR3 is CSAWAGVLTDTQYF. The CDR3, as DNA: TGCAGTGCCTGGGCGGGGGTACTCACAGATACGCAGTATTTT.

This clonotype was counted only a few times. The chain uses TRBV3-1 and TRBJ2-3, with D tentatively TRBD2 (6 bases). Trimming left V 2 bases short and J 1 base short, with 13 bases between. The CDR3 contains 16 residues. Germline loops: CDR1 LGHDT, CDR2 YNNKEL (reference sequence). Written as DNA, the CDR3 is TGTGCCAGCAGCCAACTAGCAGGCGGGGGCACAGATACGCAGTATTTT. It translates to CASSQLAGGGTDTQYF.

The J gene is TRBJ2-3, the V gene TRBV24-1; D not certain. The germline gives CDR1 KGHDR, CDR2 SFDVKD. This CDR3 is 13 amino acids long. V lost 7 bases and J lost 1, with 8 bases in between. The CDR3 loop is CATRPGRTDTQYF. The CDR3, as DNA: TGTGCCACCAGGCCCGGACGCACAGATACGCAGTATTTT.

This clonotype has ten or more counts. The V and J genes are TRBV5-1 and TRBJ2-7; 7 bases line up with TRBD1. The germline V gene has CDR1 SGHRS and CDR2 YFSETQ. The CDR3 covers 13 residues. V lost 6 bases to trimming and J lost 1 base; unmatched junction nucleotides: 4. The CDR3 coding sequence is TGCGCCAGCAAACAGGGGTTTTCCTACGAGCAGTACTTC. Protein sequence: CASKQGFSYEQYF.

A few counts support this clonotype. V is TRBV14 and J is TRBJ1-2, with D tentatively TRBD1 (5 bases). The length of the CDR3 is 14 residues. Trimming took 1 base from V and 6 from J, leaving 12 bases between them. Germline V gene sequence: CDR1 SGHDN, CDR2 FVKESK. The DNA for the CDR3 is TGTGCCAGCAGCCAAGTCGGGACCCCTCATGGCTACACCTTC. Its translation: CASSQVGTPHGYTF. Together with reference TRBV14 and TRBJ1-2, the CDR3 gives the full variable domain: EAGVTQFPSHSVIEKGQTVTLRCDPISGHDNLYWYRRVMGKEIKFLLHFVKESKQDESGMPNNRFLAERTGGTYSTLKVQPAELEDSGVYFCASSQVGTPHGYTFGSGTRLTVV.

This clonotype was seen at least ten times. The chain joins TRBV4-3 to TRBJ2-3; TRBD2 is a possible D gene (7 bases). The V gene lost 1 base and the J gene lost 4 bases, with 21 bases spanning the gap. The CDR3 loop spans 18 amino acids. The germline V gene has CDR1 LGHNA and CDR2 YSLEER. The CDR3 protein is CASSQVTGGLGISDTQYF. The CDR3 DNA is TGCGCCAGCAGCCAAGTTACGGGGGGCCTCGGGATCTCAGATACGCAGTATTTT.

This chain connects TRBV12-3 or TRBV12-4 to TRBJ2-2; 11 bases line up with TRBD1. V lost 3 bases to trimming and J lost 4 bases; unmatched junction nucleotides: 7. CDR3 length: 17 residues. CDR3 region: CASSFTPGTGGTGELFF. The DNA of the CDR3 is TGTGCCAGCAGTTTCACACCCGGGACAGGGGGCACCGGGGAGCTGTTTTTT.

This clonotype appeared a few times. This chain uses TRBV29-1 with TRBJ2-1, with TRBD2 identical over 16 bases. The CDR3 totals 18 residues. Losses at the gene ends were 7 bases for V and 6 bases for J; bases not matched to a gene: 15. The V gene's germline CDR1 is SQVTM and CDR2 ANQGSEA. CDR3 DNA sequence: TGCAGCGCTAAGCTTCCCGGGACTAGCGGGAGGGCAGTCAATGAGCAGTTCTTC. Its protein product is CSAKLPGTSGRAVNEQFF.

This clonotype was found many times. The chain combines TRBV12-3 or TRBV12-4 with TRBJ1-5, with TRBD1 matching 7 bases. The CDR3 consists of 14 residues. Unmatched junction bases numbered 4, after V lost 5 bases and J lost 3 bases. The CDR3 reads CASSPTGANQPQHF. The CDR3 bases are TGTGCCAGCAGTCCCACAGGGGCCAATCAGCCCCAGCATTTT.

This clonotype was seen repeatedly, ten times or more. The chain carries TRBV7-9 and TRBJ2-5; TRBD1 is a possible D gene (6 bases). Germline CDR1 and CDR2: SEHNR and FQNEAQ (reference sequence). The CDR3 consists of 14 residues. Between the trimmed V and J ends, which lost 5 bases and 2 bases, there was a span of 12 bases. The CDR3: CASSRRQAQETQYF. The CDR3, as DNA: TGTGCCAGCAGCCGCCGACAGGCACAAGAGACCCAGTACTTC.